Following are 2 T cell receptor beta chains from one sample sequenced in a study of blood T cell repertoires in COVID-19. Using immunoSEQ multiplex PCR, the repertoire was profiled, and TCRdb retains in-frame clones only, with some absent. Altogether about 260,000 clones are present, less than 90% being singletons, with the ten largest covering approximately 4.3%. The sequenced sample was peripheral blood. The receptors were gathered from a man aged 55 to 70 who had recovered from COVID-19.

The V call is TRBV5-6, the J call TRBJ2-3, with a possible D match to TRBD2 (7 bases). Trimming removed 3 bases at V and 2 bases at J, with 16 bases between. Looked up from germline, CDR1 is SGHDT and CDR2 is YYEEEE. The CDR3 covers 16 residues. The CDR3 loop reads CASSWGLGGTTDTQYF. The CDR3 nucleotides are TGTGCCAGCAGCTGGGGGCTGGGGGGGACCACAGATACGCAGTATTTT.

The chain couples TRBV5-5 to TRBJ2-1; the D gene is possibly TRBD2 (6 bases). Looked up from germline, CDR1 is SGHKS and CDR2 is YYEKEE (reference sequence). The ends were cut back, 0 bases at V and 8 bases at J, with 9 bases in the middle. The CDR3 is 13 residues long. The CDR3 DNA reads as TGTGCCAGCAGCTTGGGCCAGCGGGATGAGCAGTTCTTC. It yields the protein CASSLGQRDEQFF.